This record looks at one T cell receptor beta chain sequence and its context. Its specificity is not known. TCRdb's table, derived via immunoSEQ multiplex PCR, lists solely in-frame clones and lacks some. The repertoire holds around 77,000 clones, with around 74% as singletons. This sample is drawn from a study of radiotherapy plus CTLA-4 blockade in lung cancer. Whole-study results and caveats: Radiotherapy was combined with ipilimumab, and tumor-derived TCR clones then expanded in blood.

This CDR3 contains 14 residues. Germline trimming cut 5 bases from V and 3 bases from J; bases unmatched to any gene: 5. Looked up from germline, CDR1 is MDHEN and CDR2 is SYDVKM. The chain carries TRBV28 and TRBJ2-7; 9 positions match TRBD1. This receptor was taken from a human donor with non-small cell lung cancer whose response to radiotherapy plus ipilimumab could not be evaluated. Material: peripheral blood, obtained from a patient treated with radiotherapy plus ipilimumab. The CDR3 region has the DNA TGTGCCAGCAGTGCCAGGGACAGGGTCTACGAGCAGTACTTC. Translation gives CASSARDRVYEQYF.